Listed below are T cell receptor beta chains from one sample, sequenced in a study of T-cell memory formation after mild COVID-19. MiXCR, run by TCRdb on the 5' RACE reads, gives a single entry per CDR3 protein. The data hold roughly 480,000 distinct CDR3 sequences, with about 23% observed a single time. The sequencing input was PBMCs or a T cell subset sorted from them (not recorded which). These receptors were collected from an adult woman who had mild COVID-19 (a few samples of this study predate the infection). Cell type and time point are not known. Both conserved end residues are part of each CDR3. A D gene is named only where the DNA matches it firmly. Size values are once, few and many counts, or a class for expanded clones, and some rows have none.

v_call	j_call	d_call	clone_size	cdr3_aa	cdr3_nt
TRBV6-1	TRBJ1-1	NA	few	CASSIRDMNTEAFF	TGTGCCAGCAGTATTCGGGACATGAACACTGAAGCTTTCTTT
TRBV12-3/TRBV12-4	TRBJ2-5	NA	many	CASSEGGETQYF	TGTGCCAGCAGTGAGGGAGGCGAGACCCAGTACTTC
TRBV12-3/TRBV12-4	TRBJ2-2	NA	NA	CASSQGAGQIF	TGTGCCAGCAGTCAAGGCGCGGGACAGATATTT
TRBV27	TRBJ2-7	TRBD1	NA	CATASGTGGREQYF	TGTGCCACCGCCTCCGGGACAGGGGGCCGCGAGCAGTACTTC
TRBV3-1	TRBJ2-5	NA	NA	CASSQLPTQYF	TGTGCCAGCAGCCAGTTGCCGACCCAGTACTTC
TRBV5-4	TRBJ1-1	NA	NA	CASSSNTGGEAFF	TGTGCCAGCAGCTCTAATACCGGTGGTGAAGCTTTCTTT
TRBV29-1	TRBJ1-1	TRBD1	few	CSVGDRVNTEAFF	TGCAGCGTTGGGGACAGGGTGAACACTGAAGCTTTCTTT
TRBV3-1	TRBJ1-3	NA	NA	CASSQVSAGDGNTIYF	TGTGCCAGCAGCCAAGTCTCGGCAGGCGATGGAAACACCATATATTTT
TRBV12-3/TRBV12-4	TRBJ2-7	TRBD2	NA	CASSLSGRCYEQYF	TGTGCCAGCAGTTTAAGCGGGAGGTGTTACGAGCAGTACTTC
TRBV7-6	TRBJ2-2	TRBD2	NA	CASSFPSGAANTGELFF	TGTGCCAGCAGCTTTCCTAGCGGGGCGGCGAACACCGGGGAGCTGTTTTTT
TRBV5-6	TRBJ2-7	NA	few	CASTLEGGFSYEQYF	TGTGCCAGCACCCTCGAGGGCGGATTCTCCTACGAGCAGTACTTC
TRBV20-1	TRBJ1-1	NA	few	CSAVNLGTEAFF	TGCAGTGCCGTAAATTTGGGGACTGAAGCTTTCTTT
TRBV30	TRBJ1-5	NA	few	CAWSVGRNQPQHF	TGTGCCTGGAGTGTAGGCCGGAATCAGCCCCAGCATTTT
TRBV19	TRBJ2-3	NA	few	CASSIQDTDTQYF	TGTGCCAGTAGTATCCAGGACACAGATACGCAGTATTTT
TRBV7-2	TRBJ2-3	TRBD2	many	CASTSGLAGAADTQYF	TGTGCCAGCACCTCAGGACTAGCGGGAGCGGCAGATACGCAGTATTTT
TRBV24-1	TRBJ2-3	NA	few	CATSDRHHTDTQYF	TGTGCCACCAGTGATCGTCACCACACAGATACGCAGTATTTT
TRBV12-3/TRBV12-4	TRBJ1-5	TRBD1	few	CASSKRGRDQPQHF	TGTGCCAGCAGTAAGAGGGGGCGTGATCAGCCCCAGCATTTT
TRBV19	TRBJ2-7	TRBD1	NA	CATEAKGGLLQQYF	TGTGCCACCGAGGCGAAAGGGGGCCTGCTGCAGCAGTACTTC
TRBV30	TRBJ2-2	TRBD2	few	CAWVAGMGTGELFF	TGTGCCTGGGTAGCGGGGATGGGCACCGGGGAGCTGTTTTTT
TRBV9	TRBJ1-1	NA	few	CASSVSGGADTEAFF	TGTGCCAGCAGCGTATCGGGGGGCGCGGACACTGAAGCTTTCTTT
TRBV19	TRBJ2-6	NA	NA	CASSIGLSGANVLTF	TGTGCCAGTAGTATCGGATTATCTGGGGCCAACGTCCTGACTTTC
TRBV7-8	TRBJ2-5	TRBD2	NA	CASSKGTSGGLQETQYF	TGTGCCAGCTCGAAGGGGACTAGCGGGGGCCTCCAAGAGACCCAGTACTTC
TRBV12-3/TRBV12-4	TRBJ2-1	NA	few	CASSSDREVYEQFF	TGTGCCAGCAGTTCAGACAGGGAGGTGTATGAGCAGTTCTTC
TRBV5-1	TRBJ1-5	TRBD1	NA	CASSPGQVVNQPQHF	TGCGCCAGCAGCCCGGGACAGGTAGTCAATCAGCCCCAGCATTTT
TRBV18	TRBJ1-2	NA	NA	CASSTQQGLGGYTF	TGTGCCAGCTCGACCCAGCAGGGTTTGGGAGGCTACACCTTC
TRBV6-6	TRBJ1-1	NA	NA	CASSYSAGLNTEAFF	TGTGCCAGCAGTTACTCGGCAGGGTTGAACACTGAAGCTTTCTTT
TRBV15	TRBJ2-3	TRBD2	NA	CATSRDWGTSGGHSTDTQYF	TGTGCCACCAGCAGAGATTGGGGGACTAGCGGGGGCCATAGCACAGATACGCAGTATTTT
TRBV24-1	TRBJ1-4	TRBD1	NA	CATSVGGGTVNEKLFF	TGTGCCACCAGTGTAGGGGGCGGGACGGTGAATGAAAAACTGTTTTTT
TRBV11-2	TRBJ2-2	NA	NA	CASSFGGDRTTGELFF	TGTGCCAGCAGCTTCGGGGGGGACAGGACCACCGGGGAGCTGTTTTTT
TRBV6-5	TRBJ2-3	NA	few	CATLGDTQYF	TGTGCCACCCTCGGGGATACGCAGTATTTT
TRBV7-3	TRBJ2-5	NA	NA	CASSLGTGVQETQYF	TGTGCCAGCAGCCTTGGAACAGGAGTCCAAGAGACCCAGTACTTC
TRBV5-1	TRBJ2-1	TRBD2	NA	CASGETSGSYNEQFF	TGCGCCAGCGGGGAGACTAGCGGGAGCTACAATGAGCAGTTCTTC
TRBV3-1	TRBJ2-5	NA	NA	CASRPPGLLGTQYF	TGTGCCAGCAGGCCTCCGGGACTCCTGGGAACCCAGTACTTC
TRBV19	TRBJ1-5	NA	NA	CASSISGFSNQPQHF	TGTGCCAGTAGTATTTCAGGATTTAGCAATCAGCCCCAGCATTTT
TRBV18	TRBJ1-4	NA	NA	CASSPQGTNEKLFF	TGTGCCAGCTCACCGCAGGGGACTAATGAAAAACTGTTTTTT
TRBV5-1	TRBJ2-1	TRBD2	few	CASDHRATSGGPATNEQFF	TGCGCCAGCGACCATCGTGCGACTAGCGGGGGCCCCGCCACGAATGAGCAGTTCTTC
TRBV30	TRBJ2-7	NA	NA	CAWSVLGVHEQYF	TGTGCCTGGAGTGTACTTGGGGTCCACGAGCAGTACTTC
TRBV12-3/TRBV12-4	TRBJ1-2	NA	NA	CASSPIYSDNYGYTF	TGTGCCAGCAGCCCAATATACAGTGATAACTATGGCTACACCTTC
TRBV7-2	TRBJ2-3	NA	few	CASSPVGRYYTDTQYF	TGTGCCAGCAGCCCCGTCGGCCGATATTACACAGATACGCAGTATTTT
TRBV7-9	TRBJ2-7	NA	NA	CASSNNGPNYEQYF	TGTGCCAGCAGTAATAACGGGCCGAACTACGAGCAGTACTTC
TRBV12-3/TRBV12-4	TRBJ2-6	NA	NA	CASSSHTGIGANVLTF	TGTGCCAGCAGTTCCCATACAGGGATCGGGGCCAACGTCCTGACTTTC
TRBV29-1	TRBJ1-2	NA	NA	CSVVATGPGYTF	TGCAGCGTTGTTGCAACAGGGCCAGGCTACACCTTC
TRBV4-2	TRBJ2-6	NA	NA	CASSQAGSPGANVLTF	TGTGCCAGCAGCCAAGCGGGAAGCCCTGGGGCCAACGTCCTGACTTTC
TRBV12-3/TRBV12-4	TRBJ2-5	NA	NA	CASSTGGQRETQYF	TGTGCCAGCAGTACCGGGGGACAACGAGAGACCCAGTACTTC
TRBV7-6	TRBJ2-1	NA	NA	CASSSSLTWSSYNEQFF	TGTGCCAGCAGCTCCTCTCTGACTTGGAGCTCCTACAATGAGCAGTTCTTC
TRBV6-5	TRBJ1-2	TRBD1	NA	CASSFHGTGDISDYGYTF	TGTGCCAGCAGTTTTCACGGGACAGGGGATATTAGTGACTATGGCTACACCTTC
TRBV7-9	TRBJ2-4	TRBD1	NA	CASSLNLGQGTIQYF	TGTGCCAGCAGCTTAAACCTCGGACAGGGTACCATTCAGTACTTC
TRBV12-3/TRBV12-4	TRBJ2-1	TRBD2	NA	CASSSSGEGDEQFF	TGTGCCAGCAGTAGTAGCGGGGAAGGGGATGAGCAGTTCTTC
TRBV28	TRBJ2-1	NA	NA	CASSFQDNEQFF	TGTGCCAGCAGTTTTCAGGACAATGAGCAGTTCTTC
TRBV29-1	TRBJ2-1	NA	few	CSVAPPTGLNEQFF	TGCAGCGTTGCCCCACCGACAGGACTTAATGAGCAGTTCTTC
TRBV15	TRBJ2-1	NA	NA	CATSPRSPGENEQFF	TGTGCCACCAGCCCAAGGAGTCCAGGGGAGAATGAGCAGTTCTTC